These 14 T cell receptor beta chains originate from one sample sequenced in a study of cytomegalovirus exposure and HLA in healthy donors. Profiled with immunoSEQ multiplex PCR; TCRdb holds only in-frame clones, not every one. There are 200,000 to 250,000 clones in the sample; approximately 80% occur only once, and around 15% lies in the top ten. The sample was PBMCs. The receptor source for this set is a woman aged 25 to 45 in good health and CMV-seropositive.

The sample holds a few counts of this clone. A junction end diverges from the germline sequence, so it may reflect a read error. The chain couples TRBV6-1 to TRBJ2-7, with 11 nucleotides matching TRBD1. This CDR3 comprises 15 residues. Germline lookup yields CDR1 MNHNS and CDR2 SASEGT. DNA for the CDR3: TGTGCCAGCAGTGAAAGCGGGACAGGGGGTAAATACGCCCCATTC. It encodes CASSESGTGGKYAPF.

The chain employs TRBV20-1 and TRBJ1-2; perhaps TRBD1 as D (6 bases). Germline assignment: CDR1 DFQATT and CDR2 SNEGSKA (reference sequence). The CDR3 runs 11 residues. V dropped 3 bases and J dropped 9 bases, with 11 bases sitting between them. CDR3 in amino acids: CSASYRDRYTF. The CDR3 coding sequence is TGCAGTGCTAGCTACAGGGATCGCTACACCTTC.

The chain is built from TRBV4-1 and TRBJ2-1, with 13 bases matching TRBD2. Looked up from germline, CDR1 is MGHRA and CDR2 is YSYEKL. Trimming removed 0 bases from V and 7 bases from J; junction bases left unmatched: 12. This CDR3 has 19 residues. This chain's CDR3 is CASSQDGKGLAGRHNEQFF. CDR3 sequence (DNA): TGCGCCAGCAGCCAAGACGGGAAGGGACTAGCGGGACGTCATAATGAGCAGTTCTTC.

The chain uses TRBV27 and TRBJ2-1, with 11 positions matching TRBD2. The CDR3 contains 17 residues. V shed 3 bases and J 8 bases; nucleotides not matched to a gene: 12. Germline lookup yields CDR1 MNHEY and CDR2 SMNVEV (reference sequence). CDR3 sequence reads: CASSFPHTSGRLDEQFF. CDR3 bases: TGTGCCAGCAGTTTTCCCCATACTAGCGGGAGACTCGATGAGCAGTTCTTC.

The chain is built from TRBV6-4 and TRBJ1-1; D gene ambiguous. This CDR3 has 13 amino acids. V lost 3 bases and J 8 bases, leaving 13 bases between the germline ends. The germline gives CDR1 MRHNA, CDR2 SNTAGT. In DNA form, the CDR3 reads TGTGCCAGCAGTGAGAAATGGGGTCAGGAAGCTTTCTTT. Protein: CASSEKWGQEAFF.

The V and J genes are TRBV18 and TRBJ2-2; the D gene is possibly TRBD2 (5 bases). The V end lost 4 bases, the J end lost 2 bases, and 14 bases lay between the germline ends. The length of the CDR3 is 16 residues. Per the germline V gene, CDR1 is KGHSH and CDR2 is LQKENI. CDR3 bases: TGTGCCAGCTCACTTTTAAAAGGACTCAACACCGGGGAGCTGTTTTTT. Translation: CASSLLKGLNTGELFF.

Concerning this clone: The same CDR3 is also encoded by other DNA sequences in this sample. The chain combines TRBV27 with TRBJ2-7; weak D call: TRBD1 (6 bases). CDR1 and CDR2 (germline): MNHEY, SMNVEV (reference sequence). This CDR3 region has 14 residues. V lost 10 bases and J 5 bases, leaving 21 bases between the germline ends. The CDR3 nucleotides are TGTGCCACCTACCTTAGTCCGGGACACCACGAGCAGTACTTC. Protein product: CATYLSPGHHEQYF.

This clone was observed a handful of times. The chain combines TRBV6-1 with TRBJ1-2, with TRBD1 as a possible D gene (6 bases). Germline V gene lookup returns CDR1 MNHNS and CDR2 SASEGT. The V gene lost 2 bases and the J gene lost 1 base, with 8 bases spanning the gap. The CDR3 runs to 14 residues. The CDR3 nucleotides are TGTGCCAGCAGTGAAAGGGGGGATAACTATGGCTACACCTTC. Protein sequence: CASSERGDNYGYTF.

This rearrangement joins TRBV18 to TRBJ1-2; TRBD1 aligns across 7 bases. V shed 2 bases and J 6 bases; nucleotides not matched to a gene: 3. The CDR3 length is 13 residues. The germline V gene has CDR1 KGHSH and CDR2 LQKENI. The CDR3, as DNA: TGTGCCAGCTCACCAGACAGGGATCATGGCTACACCTTC. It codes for CASSPDRDHGYTF.

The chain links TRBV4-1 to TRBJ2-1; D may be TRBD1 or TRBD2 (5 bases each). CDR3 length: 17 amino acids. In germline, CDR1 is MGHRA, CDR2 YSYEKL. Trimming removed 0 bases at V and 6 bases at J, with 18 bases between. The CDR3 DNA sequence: TGCGCCAGCAGCCAAGATCGGTCGGGGCCAAGCCTCAATGAGCAGTTCTTC. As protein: CASSQDRSGPSLNEQFF.

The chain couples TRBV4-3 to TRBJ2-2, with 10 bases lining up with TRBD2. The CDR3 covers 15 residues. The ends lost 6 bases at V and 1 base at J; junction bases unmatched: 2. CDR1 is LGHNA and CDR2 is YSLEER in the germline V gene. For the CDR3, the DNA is TGCGCCAGCAGTCTAGCGGGGGAGAACACCGGGGAGCTGTTTTTT. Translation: CASSLAGENTGELFF.

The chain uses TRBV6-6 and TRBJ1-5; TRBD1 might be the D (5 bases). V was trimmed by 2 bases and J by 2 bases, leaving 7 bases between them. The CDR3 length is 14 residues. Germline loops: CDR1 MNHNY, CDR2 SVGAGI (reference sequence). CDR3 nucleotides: TGTGCCAGCAGTTACGCGGGGGGCAATCAGCCCCAGCATTTT. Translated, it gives CASSYAGGNQPQHF.

The DNA for the CDR3 is TGTGCCAGCAGCATCGGGGGTAAGAATGAGCAGTTCTTC. This gives the protein CASSIGGKNEQFF. The gene calls are TRBV14 and TRBJ2-1, with D tentatively TRBD2 (6 bases). The CDR3 sequence is 13 residues long. Germline lookup yields CDR1 SGHDN and CDR2 FVKESK. V was clipped by 5 bases and J by 7 bases, with 12 bases between them.

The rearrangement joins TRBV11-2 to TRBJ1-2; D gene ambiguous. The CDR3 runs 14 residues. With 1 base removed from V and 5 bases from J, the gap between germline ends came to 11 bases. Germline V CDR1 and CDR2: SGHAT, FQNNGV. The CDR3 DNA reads TGTGCCAGCAGCTTAGGTGGGAACGCGTATGGCTACACCTTC. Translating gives CASSLGGNAYGYTF.